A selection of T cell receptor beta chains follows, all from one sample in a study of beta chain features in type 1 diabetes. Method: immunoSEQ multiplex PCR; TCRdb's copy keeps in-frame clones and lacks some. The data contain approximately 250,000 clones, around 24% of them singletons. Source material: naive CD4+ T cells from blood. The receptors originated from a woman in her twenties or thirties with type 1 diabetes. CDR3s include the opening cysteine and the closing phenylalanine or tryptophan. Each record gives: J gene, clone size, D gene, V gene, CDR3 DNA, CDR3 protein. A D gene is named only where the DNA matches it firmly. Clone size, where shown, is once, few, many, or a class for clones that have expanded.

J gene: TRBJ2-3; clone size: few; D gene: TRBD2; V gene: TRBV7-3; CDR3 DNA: TGTGCCAGCAGCCCCAGACTAGCGGGAGGTACAGATACGCAGTATTTT; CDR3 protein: CASSPRLAGGTDTQYF
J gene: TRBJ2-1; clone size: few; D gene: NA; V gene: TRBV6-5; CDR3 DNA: TGTGCCAGCAGTATCGGAGCCAATGAGCAGTTCTTC; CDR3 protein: CASSIGANEQFF
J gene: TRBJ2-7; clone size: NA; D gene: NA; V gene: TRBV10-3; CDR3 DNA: TGTGCCATCAGTGACCAGATCTACGAGCAGTACTTC; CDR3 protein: CAISDQIYEQYF
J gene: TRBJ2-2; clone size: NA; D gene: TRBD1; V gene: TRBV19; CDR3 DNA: TGTGCCAGTAGTATCGACAGGGGAAGAACCGGGGAGCTGTTTTTT; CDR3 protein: CASSIDRGRTGELFF
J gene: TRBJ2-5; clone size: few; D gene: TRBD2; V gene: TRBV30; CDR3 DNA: TGTGCCTGGACGGGACTAGCTCAGGAGACCCAGTACTTC; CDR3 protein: CAWTGLAQETQYF
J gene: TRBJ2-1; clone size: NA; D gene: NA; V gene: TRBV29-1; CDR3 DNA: TGCAGCCACAGGGTGGGGAGGGCCTCAGGAGAGCAGTTCTTC; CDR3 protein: CSHRVGRASGEQFF
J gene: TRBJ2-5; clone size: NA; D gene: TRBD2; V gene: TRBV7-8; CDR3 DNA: TGTGCCAGTCCGGGACTAGCTTCCCAAGAGACCCAGTACTTC; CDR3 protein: CASPGLASQETQYF
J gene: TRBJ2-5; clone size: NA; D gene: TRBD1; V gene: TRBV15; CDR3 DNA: TGTGCCACCAGCAGAGATAAACAGGGGTGGGAGACCCAGTACTTC; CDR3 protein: CATSRDKQGWETQYF
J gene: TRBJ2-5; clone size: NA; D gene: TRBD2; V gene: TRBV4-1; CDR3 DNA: TGCGCCAGCAGCCAGGGCTGGACTAGCGGGAATCAAGAGACCCAGTACTTC; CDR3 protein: CASSQGWTSGNQETQYF
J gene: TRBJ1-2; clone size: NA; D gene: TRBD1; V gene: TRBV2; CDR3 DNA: TGTGCCAGCAGTGAAGAGGGACAGGGAAACTATGGCTACACCTTC; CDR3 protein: CASSEEGQGNYGYTF
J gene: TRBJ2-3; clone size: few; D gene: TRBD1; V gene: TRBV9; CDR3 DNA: TGTGCCAGCAGCGGGACAGGGGACGGCACAGATACGCAGTATTTT; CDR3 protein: CASSGTGDGTDTQYF
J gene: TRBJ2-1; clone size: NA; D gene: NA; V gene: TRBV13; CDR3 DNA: TGTGCCAGCAGCCCAATGACAGGTAGTGGTGAGCAGTTCTTC; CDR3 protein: CASSPMTGSGEQFF
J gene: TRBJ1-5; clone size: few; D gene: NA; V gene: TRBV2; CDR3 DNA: TGTGCCAGCAGTGAATACAGGGTGGATCAGCCCCAGCATTTT; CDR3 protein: CASSEYRVDQPQHF
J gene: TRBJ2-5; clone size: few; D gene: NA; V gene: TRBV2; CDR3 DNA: TGTGCCAGCAGTGAAAGGTCAGGGTCAGAGACCCAGTACTTC; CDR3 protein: CASSERSGSETQYF
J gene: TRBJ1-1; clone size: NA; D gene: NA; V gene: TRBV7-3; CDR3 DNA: TGTGCCAGCAGCCCTACAGGAATCAACACTGAAGCTTTCTTT; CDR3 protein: CASSPTGINTEAFF
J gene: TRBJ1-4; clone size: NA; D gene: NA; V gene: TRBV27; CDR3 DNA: TGTGCCAGCAGTTTATTACAGGGCGTAGGGGAAAAACTGTTTTTT; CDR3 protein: CASSLLQGVGEKLFF
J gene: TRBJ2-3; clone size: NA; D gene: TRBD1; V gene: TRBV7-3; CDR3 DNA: TGTGCCAGCAGCCGGGACAGAGCAGATACGCAGTATTTT; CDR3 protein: CASSRDRADTQYF
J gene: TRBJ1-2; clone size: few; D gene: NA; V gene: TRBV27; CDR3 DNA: TGTGCCAGCAGTTTATTTGGGGAGGGATACTATGGCTACACCTTC; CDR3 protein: CASSLFGEGYYGYTF
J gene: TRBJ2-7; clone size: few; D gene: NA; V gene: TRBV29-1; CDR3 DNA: TGCAGCGGGGCCATACTAGGGGGCTACGAGCAGTACTTC; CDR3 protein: CSGAILGGYEQYF
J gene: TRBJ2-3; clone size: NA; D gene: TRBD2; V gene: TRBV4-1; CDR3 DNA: TGCGCCAGCAGGAGACTAGCGGGAGGTCTAGATACGCAGTATTTT; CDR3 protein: CASRRLAGGLDTQYF
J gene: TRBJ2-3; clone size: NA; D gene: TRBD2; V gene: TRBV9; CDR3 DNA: TGTGCCAGCAGCCCCCGGACTAGCGGGAGCTACACAGATACGCAGTATTTT; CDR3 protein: CASSPRTSGSYTDTQYF
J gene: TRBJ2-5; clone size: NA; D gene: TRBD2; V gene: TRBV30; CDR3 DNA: TGTGCCTGGAGATCAGCGGGAGCGATCGAGACCCAGTACTTC; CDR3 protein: CAWRSAGAIETQYF
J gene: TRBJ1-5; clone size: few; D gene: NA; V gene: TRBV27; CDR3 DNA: TGTGCCAGCAGTTTACTAGCGAATCAGCCCCAGCATTTT; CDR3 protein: CASSLLANQPQHF
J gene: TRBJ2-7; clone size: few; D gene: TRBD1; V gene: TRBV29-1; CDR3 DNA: TGCAGCGTTGGGACAGGGGGGTCCTACGAGCAGTACTTC; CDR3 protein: CSVGTGGSYEQYF
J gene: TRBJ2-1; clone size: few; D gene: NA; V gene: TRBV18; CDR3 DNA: TGTGCCAGCTCACCTCTAGGAGGTACCTACAATGAGCAGTTCTTC; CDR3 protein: CASSPLGGTYNEQFF
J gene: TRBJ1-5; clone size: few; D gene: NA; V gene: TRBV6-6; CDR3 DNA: TGTGCCACCCAGGACATGATGGATCAGCCCCAGCATTTT; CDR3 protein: CATQDMMDQPQHF
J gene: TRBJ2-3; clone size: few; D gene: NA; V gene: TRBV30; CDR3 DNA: TGTGCCTGGAGCAGAACAGATACGCAGTATTTT; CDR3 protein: CAWSRTDTQYF
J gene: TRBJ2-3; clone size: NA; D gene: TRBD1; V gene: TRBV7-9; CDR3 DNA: TGTGCCAGCAGCTCTTCAACAGGGGTCGCAGATACGCAGTATTTT; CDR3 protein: CASSSSTGVADTQYF
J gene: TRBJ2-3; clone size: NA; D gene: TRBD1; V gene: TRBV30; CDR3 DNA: TGTGCCTGGAACAACAGGGGTCGCGCCACAGATACGCAGTATTTT; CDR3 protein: CAWNNRGRATDTQYF
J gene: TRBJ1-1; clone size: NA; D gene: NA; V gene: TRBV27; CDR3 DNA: TGTGCCAGCAGACTGGACAGAATGAACACTGAAGCTTTCTTT; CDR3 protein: CASRLDRMNTEAFF
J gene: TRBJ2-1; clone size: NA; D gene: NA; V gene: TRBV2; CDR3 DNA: TGTGCCAGCAGTGTATCCGGGAGCCCCCTGTACAATGAGCAGTTCTTC; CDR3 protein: CASSVSGSPLYNEQFF
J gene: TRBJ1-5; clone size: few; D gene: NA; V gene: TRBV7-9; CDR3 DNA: TGTGCCAGCAGCTTAGGCCAGGGGAATCAGCCCCAGCATTTT; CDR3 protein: CASSLGQGNQPQHF
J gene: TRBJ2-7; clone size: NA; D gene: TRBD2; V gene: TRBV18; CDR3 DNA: TGTGCCAGCTCAACACCGGGACTAGCGGGAATCGAGCAGTACTTC; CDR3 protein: CASSTPGLAGIEQYF
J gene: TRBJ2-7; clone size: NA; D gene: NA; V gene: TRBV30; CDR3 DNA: TGTGCCTGGAGCAACTCGGACGAGCAGTACTTC; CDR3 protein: CAWSNSDEQYF
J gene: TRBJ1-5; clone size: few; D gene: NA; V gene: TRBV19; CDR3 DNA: TGTGCCAGTAGTACCCCGGGACACGATAGCAATCAGCCCCAGCATTTT; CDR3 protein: CASSTPGHDSNQPQHF
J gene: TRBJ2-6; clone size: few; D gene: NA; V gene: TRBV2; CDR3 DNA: TGTGCCAGCCAACAGAGCTCTGGGGCCAACGTCCTGACTTTC; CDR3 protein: CASQQSSGANVLTF
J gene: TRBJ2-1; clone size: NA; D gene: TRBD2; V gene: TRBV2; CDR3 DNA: TGTGCCAGCATCCGGACTAGCGGGAGCCATGAGCAGTTCTTC; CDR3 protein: CASIRTSGSHEQFF
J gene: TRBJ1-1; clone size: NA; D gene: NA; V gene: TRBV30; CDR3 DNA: TGTGCCTGGAGTCCCGACGGGGGGGAAGCTTTCTTT; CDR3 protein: CAWSPDGGEAFF
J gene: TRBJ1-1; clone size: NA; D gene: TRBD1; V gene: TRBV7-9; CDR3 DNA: TGTGCCAGCATGGGTCGTGAACAGGGGGCGATGAACACTGAAGCTTTCTTT; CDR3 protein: CASMGREQGAMNTEAFF
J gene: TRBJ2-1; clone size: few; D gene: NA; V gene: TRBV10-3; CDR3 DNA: TGTGCCATCAGTGACTCCACGGACAGCAACAATGAGCAGTTCTTC; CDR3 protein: CAISDSTDSNNEQFF
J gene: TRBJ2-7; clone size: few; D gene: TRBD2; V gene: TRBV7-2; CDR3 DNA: TGTGCCAGCAGCTCCGGACTAGCGGGTAGGGGATACGAGCAGTACTTC; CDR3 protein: CASSSGLAGRGYEQYF
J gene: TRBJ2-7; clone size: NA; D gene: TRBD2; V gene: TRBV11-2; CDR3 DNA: TGTGCCAGCAGCTTCGAACGCGGGAGTGAGTACGAGCAGTACTTC; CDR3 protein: CASSFERGSEYEQYF
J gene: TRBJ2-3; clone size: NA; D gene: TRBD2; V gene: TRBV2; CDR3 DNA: TGTGCCAGCGGGTGGGAGGGCGAAGATACGCAGTATTTT; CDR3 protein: CASGWEGEDTQYF
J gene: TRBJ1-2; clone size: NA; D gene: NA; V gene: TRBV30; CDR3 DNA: TGTGCCTGGAGTGTACTGGGAACAGGAGCCTCCGGCTACACCTTC; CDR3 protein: CAWSVLGTGASGYTF
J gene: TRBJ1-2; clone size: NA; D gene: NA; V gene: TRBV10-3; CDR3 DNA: TGTGCCATCGGTACAGCCTATGGCTACACCTTC; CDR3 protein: CAIGTAYGYTF
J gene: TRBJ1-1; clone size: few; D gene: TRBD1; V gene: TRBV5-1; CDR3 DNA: TGCGCCAGCAGCATGGGGACAGCCACTGAAGCTTTCTTT; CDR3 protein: CASSMGTATEAFF
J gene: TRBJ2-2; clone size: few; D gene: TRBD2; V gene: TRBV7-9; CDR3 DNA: TGTGCCAGCAGTTCTAGCGGGATCACCGGGGAGCTGTTTTTT; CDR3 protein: CASSSSGITGELFF